The present T cell receptor (beta chain) was sequenced within a study of cytomegalovirus exposure and HLA in healthy donors. General study points: A classifier reportedly called cytomegalovirus status with high sensitivity and specificity. The study put 150 to 200 TCR beta chains on its list as cytomegalovirus-associated.

V dropped 4 bases and J dropped 1; count of bases not matched to a gene: 2. This CDR3 comprises 16 residues. Per germline, CDR1 MNHNY and CDR2 SVGAGI (reference sequence). Primers: 60 Vbeta forward and 13 Jbeta reverse. The protocol was immunoSEQ multiplex PCR, while the TCRdb copy is restricted to in-frame clones and leaves out a portion. The profile shows about 110,000 clones, approximately 73% of them singletons. About this clone itself: The antigen is not known.

Each donor's status was that of a healthy bone marrow donor. The sample consisted of PBMCs. This TCR was recovered from a young man in good health and CMV-seronegative. The gene calls are TRBV6-6 and TRBJ2-3; 13 nucleotides align to TRBD2. The CDR3 loop is CASSWTSGGRTDTQYF. CDR3 sequence (DNA): TGTGCCAGCAGTTGGACTAGCGGGGGACGCACAGATACGCAGTATTTT.